These 14 T cell receptor beta chains share one sample of origin, sequenced in a study of identical twins. TCRdb passed the 5' RACE reads through MiXCR, listing each CDR3 protein once. The sample lists a few hundred thousand distinct CDR3 sequences, roughly 9.5% seen once, with roughly 3% in the top ten. The same data also went into a second study, on yellow fever vaccine responses in identical twins.

What was sequenced was PBMCs. The origin of the receptors is a woman aged 18-30 years in good health.

J is TRBJ1-1 and V is TRBV6-1; D not resolved. The length of the CDR3 is 13 residues. CDR1 MNHNS and CDR2 SASEGT come from the germline V gene. The V and J ends lost 4 bases and 8 bases respectively, with 14 bases between them. The CDR3, as DNA: TGTGCCAGCAGTGCCACTCGGTATATGGAAGCTTTCTTT. Its translation: CASSATRYMEAFF.

The genes are TRBV7-9 and TRBJ2-2, with no clear D. This CDR3 is built from 15 residues. Germline V gene sequence: CDR1 SEHNR, CDR2 FQNEAQ (reference sequence). The germline V and J ends were trimmed by 1 base and 2 bases, with 8 bases remaining between them. The CDR3 nucleotides are TGTGCCAGCAGCTTAGTCGACATTAACACCGGGGAGCTGTTTTTT. It is translated as CASSLVDINTGELFF.

DNA for the CDR3: TGCAGCGTAACGGGACTCCCGAGCTCCTACAATGAGCAGTTCTTC. This encodes CSVTGLPSSYNEQFF. J is TRBJ2-1 and V is TRBV29-1; possible D gene TRBD2, 6 bases. The germline CDR1 and CDR2 sequences are SQVTM and ANQGSEA. Deletions cut 6 bases from V and 0 bases from J, with 15 bases between. The CDR3 extends over 15 amino acids.

This clonotype was detected many times. The chain employs TRBV20-1 and TRBJ2-2, with D uncertain. The CDR3 is 13 residues long. V gave up 5 bases and J gave up 9 bases, with 16 bases separating them. The germline gives CDR1 DFQATT, CDR2 SNEGSKA (reference sequence). CDR3: CSAAQDAPRELFF. The DNA for the CDR3 is TGCAGTGCTGCGCAGGACGCTCCGCGGGAGCTGTTTTTT.

The sample holds a few counts of this clonotype. The DNA of the CDR3 is TGTGCCAGCAGCTCCAGCGCCAGGACTTTTAACTATGGCTACACCTTC. Protein product: CASSSSARTFNYGYTF. The V call is TRBV7-2, the J call TRBJ1-2, with unresolved D. Germline V gene lookup returns CDR1 SGHTA and CDR2 FQGNSA. V lost 4 bases, J lost 1 base, and 16 bases lay in between. CDR3 length: 16 residues. Complete variable domain (other parts from reference TRBV7-2 and TRBJ1-2): GAGVSQSPSNKVTEKGKDVELRCDPISGHTALYWYRQSLGQGLEFLIYFQGNSAPDKSGLPSDRFSAERTGGSVSTLTIQRTQQEDSAVYLCASSSSARTFNYGYTFGSGTRLTVV.

With regard to this clonotype: One junction end does not reproduce the germline sequence, and a read error may be involved. This rearrangement joins TRBV20-1 to TRBJ2-1, with 11 positions matching TRBD2. The germline V gene encodes CDR1 DFQATT and CDR2 SNEGSKA (reference sequence). The CDR3 extends over 21 amino acids. The CDR3 region has the DNA TGCAGCGCTAGGATAGTAGCGGGGGGGCTTATCGACCTGGAACGCTACAATGAGCAGTTCTTC. Protein sequence: CSARIVAGGLIDLERYNEQFF.

In its sample, this clonotype was seen a few times. The chain links TRBV20-1 to TRBJ1-2; D is undetermined. CDR1 is DFQATT and CDR2 is SNEGSKA in the germline V gene (reference sequence). This CDR3 is 12 amino acids long. Trimming took off 5 bases at V and 6 bases at J, with 13 bases between the two ends. The DNA of the CDR3 is TGCAGTGCTTTACAGTGGGCGGATGGCTACACCTTC. This gives the protein CSALQWADGYTF.

This clonotype was picked up many times. The V and J genes are TRBV5-1 and TRBJ1-6; D not certain. Trimming left V 0 bases short and J 7 bases short, with 5 bases between. This CDR3 is built from 13 residues. Germline V gives CDR1 SGHRS, CDR2 YFSETQ. The CDR3 reads CASSLAQNSPLHF. The CDR3 region has the DNA TGCGCCAGCAGCTTGGCGCAGAATTCACCCCTCCACTTT.

The CDR3 DNA sequence: TGTGCCAGCAGTAAACAGGGAGCTCCCATCTTTGATAATTCACCCCTCCACTTT. It specifies CASSKQGAPIFDNSPLHF. The chain is built from TRBV9 and TRBJ1-6, with a tentative D call TRBD1 (6 bases). V gave up 5 bases and J gave up 5 bases, with 23 bases separating them. Germline V gives CDR1 SGDLS, CDR2 YYNGEE. The CDR3 contains 18 residues.

The rearrangement joins TRBV14 to TRBJ2-7; tentative D call: TRBD1 (6 bases). This CDR3 contains 23 residues. Germline values: CDR1 SGHDN, CDR2 FVKESK. Deletions cut 2 bases from V and 5 bases from J, with 40 bases between. The CDR3 spells CASSQYPTTGLGFADPGWNEQYF. CDR3 DNA: TGTGCCAGCAGCCAATACCCTACAACAGGGCTGGGTTTTGCTGACCCGGGCTGGAACGAGCAGTACTTC.

The chain employs TRBV19 and TRBJ1-1; D uncertain. This CDR3 contains 15 residues. Trimming left V 5 bases short and J 1 base short, with 14 bases between. Germline CDR1 is LNHDA and CDR2 is SQIVND (reference sequence). The DNA of the CDR3 is TGTGCCAGTAGTCCAAGACCCTATGGGAACACTGAAGCTTTCTTT. Translation: CASSPRPYGNTEAFF.

CDR3 region: CASSLSGGLLYF. DNA for the CDR3: TGTGCCAGCAGTTTATCAGGGGGACTCCTGTACTTC. The rearrangement uses TRBV28 and TRBJ2-7, with D tentatively TRBD1 (7 bases). The germline V gene encodes CDR1 MDHEN and CDR2 SYDVKM. The ends were cut back, 1 base at V and 12 bases at J, with 13 bases in the middle. The CDR3 has 12 residues.

The rearrangement links TRBV27 to TRBJ1-6, with 7 nucleotides matching TRBD1. Looked up from germline, CDR1 is MNHEY and CDR2 is SMNVEV (reference sequence). The trim removed 2 bases at V and 6 bases at J, leaving 7 bases unmatched. The CDR3 consists of 16 residues. Written as DNA, the CDR3 is TGTGCCAGCAGTTTAATTGAGGGGGCGGTTAATTCACCCCTCCACTTT. Its protein product is CASSLIEGAVNSPLHF.

The chain recombines TRBV5-6 with TRBJ2-1; a possible D gene is TRBD2 (7 bases). Germline-derived CDR1 and CDR2 are SGHDT and YYEEEE. The CDR3 loop spans 16 amino acids. Trimming removed 4 bases at V and 8 bases at J, with 22 bases between. CDR3 region: CASSRGGWQRGHEQFF. In nucleotides, the CDR3 is TGTGCCAGCAGCCGCGGGGGCTGGCAGCGAGGCCATGAGCAGTTCTTC.